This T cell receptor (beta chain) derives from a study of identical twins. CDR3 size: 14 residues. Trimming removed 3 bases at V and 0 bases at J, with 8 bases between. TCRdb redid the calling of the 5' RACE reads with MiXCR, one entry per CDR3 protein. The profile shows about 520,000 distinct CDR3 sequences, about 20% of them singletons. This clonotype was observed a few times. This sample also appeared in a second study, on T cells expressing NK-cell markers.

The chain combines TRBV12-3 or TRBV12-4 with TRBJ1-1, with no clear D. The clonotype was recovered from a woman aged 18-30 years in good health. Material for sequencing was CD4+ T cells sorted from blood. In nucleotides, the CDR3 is TGTGCCAGCAGTTTTTGGCAGATGAACACTGAAGCTTTCTTT. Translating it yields CASSFWQMNTEAFF.